These 26 T cell receptor beta chains were sequenced from one sample in a study of cytomegalovirus exposure and HLA in healthy donors. The PCR was carried out with 60 Vbeta primers and 13 Jbeta primers. Libraries were prepared by immunoSEQ multiplex PCR; TCRdb keeps only in-frame clonotypes and omits some of them. The table records approximately 170,000 clones, roughly 80% of them present only once. Specimen: PBMCs. The source is a male donor in good health and CMV-seronegative.

The genes are TRBV19 and TRBJ2-2; 14 bases agree with TRBD2. CDR1 is LNHDA, CDR2 SQIVND, per germline (reference sequence). V was clipped by 7 bases and J by 6 bases; unmatched bases: 7. This CDR3 contains 16 residues. CDR3 nucleotides: TGTGCCAGTACCCTCGGACTAGCGGGAGGTGCCGGGGAGCTGTTTTTT. Translation: CASTLGLAGGAGELFF.

Ten or more counts support this clone. The chain has TRBV2 and TRBJ2-5, with TRBD2 matching over 8 bases. The ends lost 4 bases at V and 5 bases at J; junction bases unmatched: 3. The length of the CDR3 is 13 residues. The germline gives CDR1 SNHLY, CDR2 FYNNEI. In DNA, the CDR3 is TGTGCCAGCAGTGGACTAGCGCGCGAGACCCAGTACTTC. The encoded protein is CASSGLARETQYF.

This rearrangement joins TRBV19 to TRBJ2-3, with 7 bases that match TRBD2. This CDR3 has 15 residues. The V gene end was trimmed by 5 bases and the J gene end by 0 bases; junction bases not matched to a gene: 5. Germline V gives CDR1 LNHDA, CDR2 SQIVND (reference sequence). CDR3 protein: CASSELAPSTDTQYF. CDR3 nucleotide sequence: TGTGCCAGTAGTGAACTAGCGCCTAGCACAGATACGCAGTATTTT.

The V call is TRBV27, the J call TRBJ1-6, with D maybe TRBD1 (5 bases). Germline CDR1 reads MNHEY; CDR2 reads SMNVEV (reference sequence). V gave up 5 bases and J gave up 9 bases, with 14 bases separating them. There are 14 residues in the CDR3. DNA of the CDR3: TGTGCCAGCAGTGTTCACAGGATTTCTTCACCCCTCCACTTT. Its protein product is CASSVHRISSPLHF.

The rearrangement uses TRBV7-2 and TRBJ2-3, with D perhaps matching TRBD2 (6 bases). The CDR3 covers 16 residues. The V end was cut by 1 base, the J end by 1 base, with 12 bases between. From germline, CDR1 is SGHTA and CDR2 FQGNSA. The CDR3: CASSLVFPSGTDTQYF. CDR3 coding DNA: TGTGCCAGCAGCTTAGTTTTCCCTAGCGGCACAGATACGCAGTATTTT.

The rearrangement uses TRBV28 and TRBJ1-4, with 10 bases lining up with TRBD1. The CDR3 totals 15 residues. V lost 5 bases and J lost 6; bases outside the gene matches: 6. Germline V gene lookup returns CDR1 MDHEN and CDR2 SYDVKM. CDR3 amino acids: CASSPMDRGDEKLFF. For the CDR3, the DNA is TGTGCCAGCAGTCCGATGGACAGGGGGGATGAAAAACTGTTTTTT. The variable domain in full, completed from reference TRBV28 and TRBJ1-4, reads DVKVTQSSRYLVKRTGEKVFLECVQDMDHENMFWYRQDPGLGLRLIYFSYDVKMKEKGDIPEGYSVSREKKERFSLILESASTNQTSMYLCASSPMDRGDEKLFFGSGTQLSVL.

This clone was seen a few times. This chain uses TRBV6-5 with TRBJ1-5; D ambiguous. V lost 6 bases and J lost 1, with 13 bases in between. Germline loops: CDR1 MNHEY, CDR2 SVGAGI. The CDR3 is 15 amino acids. This CDR3 is CASRAPGSSNQPQHF. The CDR3 nucleotides are TGTGCCAGCAGGGCTCCGGGGTCCAGCAATCAGCCCCAGCATTTT.

The CDR3 nucleotides are TGTGCCAGCAGCTTAACATCAGGAAATGGAAACACCATATATTTT. Translated: CASSLTSGNGNTIYF. The rearrangement joins TRBV7-6 to TRBJ1-3; D call uncertain. V was shortened by 2 bases and J by 3 bases, with 11 bases between the two germline ends. The CDR3 length is 15 residues. Germline loops: CDR1 SGHVS, CDR2 FNYEAQ.

The chain couples TRBV4-3 to TRBJ2-7; no definite D call. The V gene's germline CDR1 is LGHNA and CDR2 YSLEER. Trimming pared 0 bases from V and 4 bases from J, leaving 7 bases between. The CDR3 is made up of 13 amino acids. CDR3 loop: CASSQENGYEQYF. The DNA for the CDR3 is TGCGCCAGCAGCCAAGAAAACGGTTACGAGCAGTACTTC.

On this clone: This same CDR3 is encoded by further DNA sequences in the sample. The V gene is TRBV5-1, the J gene TRBJ2-6; 14 bases fit TRBD2. The CDR3 is made up of 17 amino acids. The germline CDR1 and CDR2 sequences are SGHRS and YFSETQ. V gave up 4 bases and J gave up 4 bases; unmatched junction bases: 4. The CDR3 is CASSPGLAGGGANVLTF. CDR3 DNA sequence: TGCGCCAGCAGCCCAGGACTAGCGGGAGGCGGGGCCAACGTCCTGACTTTC.

The rearrangement links TRBV28 to TRBJ1-4; D may be TRBD1 (5 bases). V was pared by 2 bases and J by 6 bases, with 10 bases between. Germline V gene lookup returns CDR1 MDHEN and CDR2 SYDVKM. There are 14 residues in the CDR3. CDR3 DNA sequence: TGTGCCAGCAGTTTAGCAGGGCCAGATGAAAAACTGTTTTTT. It codes for CASSLAGPDEKLFF.

The rearrangement uses TRBV6-5 and TRBJ1-6, with D uncertain. V was cut by 2 bases and J by 0 bases, with 5 bases left in between. CDR3 length equals 15 residues. The germline CDR1 and CDR2 sequences are MNHEY and SVGAGI. For the CDR3, the DNA is TGTGCCAGCAGTTACGACAACTCCTATAATTCACCCCTCCACTTT. Translation gives CASSYDNSYNSPLHF.

The chain combines TRBV4-2 with TRBJ2-1; D may be TRBD2 (6 bases). Germline CDR1 reads LGHNA; CDR2 reads YNFKEQ. Trimming took 0 bases from V and 2 from J, leaving 14 bases between them. This CDR3 has 17 amino acids. CDR3 DNA sequence: TGTGCCAGCAGCCAAGATAATGGGCGGGGAACCTACAATGAGCAGTTCTTC. Its translation: CASSQDNGRGTYNEQFF.

The chain employs TRBV2 and TRBJ1-1; 10 nucleotides line up with TRBD1. Germline V CDR1 and CDR2: SNHLY, FYNNEI. There are 14 residues in the CDR3. V gave up 6 bases and J gave up 3 bases; unmatched junction bases: 4. CDR3 DNA: TGTGCCAGCAGACGACAGGGGGCGGACACTGAAGCTTTCTTT. Translating gives CASRRQGADTEAFF. The entire variable domain, with the rest obtained from reference TRBV2 and TRBJ1-1, is as follows: EPEVTQTPSHQVTQMGQEVILRCVPISNHLYFYWYRQILGQKVEFLVSFYNNEISEKSEIFDDQFSVERPDGSNFTLKIRSTKLEDSAMYFCASRRQGADTEAFFGQGTRLTVV.

This clone was found a few times. The V and J genes are TRBV5-1 and TRBJ1-4; 9 bases align to TRBD1. There are 15 residues in the CDR3. The V and J ends lost 4 bases and 5 bases, in that order; junction bases with no gene match: 6. Germline CDR1 and CDR2: SGHRS and YFSETQ. CDR3 DNA: TGCGCCAGCAGCCCGGGACAGGGAAACAATGAAAAACTGTTTTTT. Amino acids: CASSPGQGNNEKLFF.

The chain is built from TRBV5-4 and TRBJ2-1; D is unclear. The CDR3 is 13 amino acids. Trimming pared 0 bases from V and 8 bases from J, leaving 9 bases between. Germline V CDR1 and CDR2: SGHNT, YYREEE (reference sequence). The CDR3 loop reads CASSLGQWDEQFF. CDR3 coding DNA: TGTGCCAGCAGCTTGGGACAATGGGATGAGCAGTTCTTC.

The chain recombines TRBV7-6 with TRBJ2-1; 9 bases agree with TRBD1. V gave up 4 bases and J gave up 3 bases; unmatched junction bases: 13. CDR1 is SGHVS, CDR2 FNYEAQ, per germline. The CDR3 runs 18 residues. The DNA for the CDR3 is TGTGCCAGCAGCTCGGGACAGGGCAAACAGCGGGGCTACAATGAGCAGTTCTTC. Protein product: CASSSGQGKQRGYNEQFF.

The chain links TRBV4-3 to TRBJ1-4; a possible D gene is TRBD1 (5 bases). The germline V gene has CDR1 LGHNA and CDR2 YSLEER. V gave up 3 bases and J gave up 5 bases, with 16 bases separating them. The CDR3 sequence is 16 residues long. Here the CDR3 DNA reads TGCGCCAGCAGCCATGACACTGGGGGGGGGAATGAAAAACTGTTTTTT. It yields the protein CASSHDTGGGNEKLFF.

The J gene is TRBJ2-7, the V gene TRBV27, with D maybe TRBD2 (6 bases). Looked up from germline, CDR1 is MNHEY and CDR2 is SMNVEV (reference sequence). The CDR3 extends over 15 amino acids. The V end was cut by 11 bases, the J end by 3 bases, with 23 bases between. The DNA for the CDR3 is TGTGCCTCCCGGAGGCGCGGGGCGTCCGACTACGAGCAGTACTTC. It specifies CASRRRGASDYEQYF.

The chain recombines TRBV5-1 with TRBJ2-1, with TRBD2 matching over 9 bases. Trimming at V came to 0 bases and at J to 6 bases, leaving 4 bases not matched to a gene. The CDR3 covers 15 residues. Germline V gene lookup returns CDR1 SGHRS and CDR2 YFSETQ. The CDR3 DNA reads as TGCGCCAGCAGCTTGGAACTAGCGGGCCTCAATGAGCAGTTCTTC. It codes for CASSLELAGLNEQFF.

CDR3 protein: CASSEQGGVLLYNEQFF. As DNA, the CDR3 is TGTGCCAGCAGTGAACAGGGAGGGGTCCTGCTCTACAATGAGCAGTTCTTC. This chain connects TRBV2 to TRBJ2-1; TRBD2 aligns across 7 bases. Losses at the gene ends were 2 bases for V and 3 bases for J; bases not matched to a gene: 10. Looked up from germline, CDR1 is SNHLY and CDR2 is FYNNEI. The CDR3 covers 17 residues.

This clone was observed a few times. The V call is TRBV13, the J call TRBJ1-1; 10 nucleotides agree with TRBD1. This CDR3 contains 15 residues. CDR1 PRHDT and CDR2 FYEKMQ come from the germline V gene (reference sequence). With 5 bases clipped from V and 1 base from J, the junction kept 4 bases outside the gene matches. The CDR3 nucleotides read TGTGCCAGCAGCATAAGACAGGGGGCGAACACTGAAGCTTTCTTT. This encodes CASSIRQGANTEAFF.

The chain links TRBV27 to TRBJ2-5; 7 bases map to TRBD1. Germline loops: CDR1 MNHEY, CDR2 SMNVEV (reference sequence). With V trimmed by 0 bases and J by 3 bases, 7 bases remained unmatched. The CDR3 totals 16 residues. The CDR3 region is CASSLSSPDREETQYF. In DNA, the CDR3 is TGTGCCAGCAGTTTATCGTCCCCCGACAGGGAAGAGACCCAGTACTTC.

This clone occurred once. The chain is built from TRBV9 and TRBJ2-3, with TRBD2 matching over 9 bases. In germline, CDR1 is SGDLS, CDR2 YYNGEE. Trimming removed 4 bases from V and 6 bases from J; junction bases left unmatched: 9. The CDR3 is 15 residues long. The CDR3 spells CASSPRVSGGDTQYF. Here the CDR3 DNA reads TGTGCCAGCAGCCCAAGGGTCAGCGGGGGGGATACGCAGTATTTT.

The chain uses TRBV5-4 and TRBJ2-7; 10 positions agree with TRBD1. The CDR3 is 15 amino acids. Germline assignment: CDR1 SGHNT and CDR2 YYREEE (reference sequence). V lost 1 base to trimming and J lost 8 bases; unmatched junction nucleotides: 9. The CDR3 region has the DNA TGTGCCAGCAGCTTGAACCGGGACAGGGGCGCGAAGCAGTACTTC. Protein: CASSLNRDRGAKQYF.

The chain combines TRBV28 with TRBJ1-1; unclear D gene. CDR1 MDHEN and CDR2 SYDVKM come from the germline V gene. The CDR3 is 15 amino acids. Deletions cut 3 bases from V and 1 base from J, with 12 bases between. The CDR3 sequence: CASSFSRSPNTEAFF. CDR3 bases: TGTGCCAGCAGTTTCTCCCGAAGCCCGAACACTGAAGCTTTCTTT.